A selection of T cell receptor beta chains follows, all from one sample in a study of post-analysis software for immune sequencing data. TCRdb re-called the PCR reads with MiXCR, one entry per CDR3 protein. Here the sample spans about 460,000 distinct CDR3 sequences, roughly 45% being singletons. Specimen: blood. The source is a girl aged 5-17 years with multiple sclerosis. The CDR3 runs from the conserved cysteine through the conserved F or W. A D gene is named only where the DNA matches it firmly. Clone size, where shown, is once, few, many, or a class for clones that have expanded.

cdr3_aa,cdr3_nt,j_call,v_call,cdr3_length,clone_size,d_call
CASSPPLGTSGYNEQFF,TGTGCCAGCAGTCCACCCTTAGGGACTAGCGGTTACAATGAGCAGTTCTTC,TRBJ2-1,TRBV27,17,.,TRBD2
CSAPETGQGSYYSNQPQHF,TGCAGTGCCCCGGAAACGGGACAGGGAAGTTACTATAGCAATCAGCCCCAGCATTTT,TRBJ1-5,TRBV20-1,19,.,TRBD1
CASSVSGVFHEQYF,TGTGCCAGCAGTGTGTCGGGGGTTTTCCACGAGCAGTACTTC,TRBJ2-7,TRBV25-1,14,.,.
CASSQVLKTNRNEQYF,TGTGCCAGCAGCCAAGTCCTCAAAACGAACAGGAACGAGCAGTACTTC,TRBJ2-7,TRBV3-1,16,.,.
CASSPQSGRGSNEQFF,TGTGCCAGCAGTCCCCAGAGCGGGAGGGGATCCAATGAGCAGTTCTTC,TRBJ2-1,TRBV28,16,.,TRBD2
CATSRDRASTEAFF,TGTGCCACCAGCAGAGACAGGGCGAGCACTGAAGCTTTCTTT,TRBJ1-1,TRBV15,14,.,.
CRGTGNTYEQYF,TGCAGGGGGACGGGGAATACCTACGAGCAGTACTTC,TRBJ2-7,TRBV20-1,12,.,.
CASSWGNVELFF,TGTGCCAGCAGCTGGGGAAACGTGGAGCTGTTTTTT,TRBJ2-2,TRBV14,12,few,.
CASSHPRGQGSYEQYF,TGTGCCAGCAGCCACCCCCGGGGACAGGGAAGTTACGAGCAGTACTTC,TRBJ2-7,TRBV4-2,16,few,TRBD1
CASGLVDGPNYGYTF,TGTGCTAGTGGTTTGGTCGACGGCCCTAACTATGGCTACACCTTC,TRBJ1-2,TRBV12-5,15,.,.
CASSLKGRPNTEAFF,TGTGCCAGCTCCCTGAAGGGGAGGCCGAACACTGAAGCTTTCTTT,TRBJ1-1,TRBV18,15,.,.
CATSPAQPGTGDREQYF,TGTGCCACCAGTCCGGCCCAACCCGGGACAGGGGATCGCGAGCAGTACTTC,TRBJ2-7,TRBV24-1,17,.,TRBD1
CASSLHSLAGEGEQYF,TGTGCCAGCAGTCTCCACTCACTAGCGGGAGAGGGAGAGCAGTACTTC,TRBJ2-7,TRBV27,16,few,TRBD2
CASSLALADYNEQFF,TGTGCCAGCAGCTTAGCACTAGCGGATTACAATGAGCAGTTCTTC,TRBJ2-1,TRBV7-2,15,.,TRBD2
CASSLGSGANVLTF,TGTGCCAGCAGCTTGGGTTCTGGGGCCAACGTCCTGACTTTC,TRBJ2-6,TRBV5-1,14,many,.
CGAGGTSSSGANVLTF,TGCGGTGCTGGCGGGACTAGCAGCTCTGGGGCCAACGTCCTGACTTTC,TRBJ2-6,TRBV20-1,16,.,TRBD2
CASSPWGAPSTYEQYF,TGTGCCAGCAGTCCATGGGGGGCTCCCTCAACCTACGAGCAGTACTTC,TRBJ2-7,TRBV12-3/TRBV12-4,16,.,.
CASSLARPRDSYEQYF,TGTGCCAGCAGCTTAGCGAGGCCGAGGGACTCCTACGAGCAGTACTTC,TRBJ2-7,TRBV7-8,16,few,.
CASSSSGLARSYEQYF,.,TRBJ2-7,TRBV25-1,16,.,.
CASSQPGGSNVNTEAFF,TGCGCCAGCAGCCAACCAGGGGGGAGTAACGTGAACACTGAAGCTTTCTTT,TRBJ1-1,TRBV4-1,17,.,TRBD1
CASSVRLAGEGTQYF,TGTGCCAGCAGCGTCCGACTAGCGGGAGAGGGCACGCAGTATTTT,TRBJ2-3,TRBV9,15,.,TRBD2
CASSVALAGGGNEQFF,TGTGCCAGCAGCGTGGCTTTAGCGGGAGGCGGCAATGAGCAGTTCTTC,TRBJ2-1,TRBV9,16,.,TRBD2
CASSMGRRQEETQYF,TGTGCCAGCAGCATGGGACGAAGGCAGGAAGAGACCCAGTACTTC,TRBJ2-5,TRBV7-2,15,.,.
CSVEDRRGSYEQYF,TGCAGTGTAGAGGACAGGAGAGGGTCCTACGAGCAGTACTTC,TRBJ2-7,TRBV20-1,14,few,TRBD1
CSVRAGQFYGYTF,TGCAGCGTTCGAGCAGGACAGTTTTATGGCTACACCTTC,TRBJ1-2,TRBV29-1,13,many,.
CASSFDIGGANEQFF,TGCGCCAGCAGCTTCGACATAGGAGGGGCCAATGAGCAGTTCTTC,TRBJ2-1,TRBV5-1,15,.,.
CASSSLGREVGGYTF,TGTGCCAGCAGTTCCCTCGGCAGGGAGGTTGGTGGCTACACCTTC,TRBJ1-2,TRBV6-5,15,few,.
CASRSGGGGNNEQFF,TGCGCCAGCAGATCCGGGGGCGGCGGTAACAATGAGCAGTTCTTC,TRBJ2-1,TRBV5-1,15,few,.
CSAISGLAGNEQFF,TGCAGTGCTATTTCGGGACTAGCAGGCAATGAGCAGTTCTTC,TRBJ2-1,TRBV20-1,14,.,TRBD2